A single sample gave rise to the 6 T cell receptor beta chains below, sequenced in a study of Ad26.COV2.S vaccination and SARS-CoV-2 variants. Generated by immunoSEQ multiplex PCR, the TCRdb table keeps only in-frame clones and is missing some. The repertoire consists of 300,000 to 450,000 clones, with roughly 85% occurring once and the leading ten covering about 3.3%. Documented treatment: 19 received Ad26.COV2.S at low or high dose, single or two shots; 5 received placebo; per-sample allocation not given. At day 63 after the first vaccine or placebo injection, samples were drawn. The source material was peripheral blood, sampled in a trial of Ad26.COV2.S vaccine versus placebo. All receptors derive from a person aged 18-60 years who received the Ad26.COV2.S COVID-19 vaccine or a placebo.

By sample share, this clone is medium-sized. The chain carries TRBV24-1 and TRBJ2-2; 8 nucleotides align to TRBD1. The germline V gene encodes CDR1 KGHDR and CDR2 SFDVKD. The junction had 5 bases not matched to a gene; V was cut back by 7 bases and J by 5 bases. The CDR3 loop spans 14 amino acids. The CDR3 nucleotides read TGTGCCACCAGCGGGACAGGATCGACCGGGGAGCTGTTTTTT. This codes for CATSGTGSTGELFF.

CDR3 region: CSVLRGGDEQYF. The DNA for the CDR3 is TGCAGCGTTCTACGAGGGGGGGACGAGCAGTACTTC. The chain joins TRBV29-1 to TRBJ2-7; the D gene is possibly TRBD2 (7 bases). Germline V lookup: CDR1 SQVTM, CDR2 ANQGSEA. Trimming took 5 bases from V and 5 from J, leaving 13 bases between them. There are 12 residues in the CDR3.

This sequence joins TRBV4-1 and TRBJ2-7; 14 positions match TRBD2. The J segment lost 1 base and the V segment lost 0 bases, leaving 14 bases of the junction unmatched. CDR3 length: 21 amino acids. Looked up from germline, CDR1 is MGHRA and CDR2 is YSYEKL. The CDR3: CASSQEEVPGLAGEGSYEQYF. The CDR3 DNA is TGCGCCAGCAGCCAAGAGGAAGTACCGGGACTAGCGGGAGAAGGGTCCTACGAGCAGTACTTC.

The chain employs TRBV14 and TRBJ2-7, with D perhaps matching TRBD2 (6 bases). Germline CDR1 SGHDN, CDR2 FVKESK. V was cut by 3 bases and J by 2 bases, with 8 bases left in between. CDR3 length equals 13 residues. CDR3 coding DNA: TGTGCCAGCAGCCACACGGGAGCCTACGAGCAGTACTTC. This translates into CASSHTGAYEQYF.

On this clone: Other DNA sequences in this sample translate to the same CDR3. V is TRBV19 and J is TRBJ2-7; no clear D gene. Trimming shortened V by 0 bases and J by 0 bases, and 9 bases separated the two germline ends. Per germline, CDR1 LNHDA and CDR2 SQIVND (reference sequence). This CDR3 is 15 amino acids long. The CDR3 protein is CASSIDRTYSYEQYF. CDR3 nucleotides: TGTGCCAGTAGTATAGATCGTACCTACTCCTACGAGCAGTACTTC.

The J gene is TRBJ1-1, the V gene TRBV12-3 or TRBV12-4; D gene unclear. V was shortened by 5 bases and J by 3 bases, with 7 bases between the two germline ends. There are 12 residues in the CDR3. CDR3 region: CASSTMYTEAFF. As DNA, the CDR3 is TGTGCCAGCAGTACCATGTACACTGAAGCTTTCTTT.